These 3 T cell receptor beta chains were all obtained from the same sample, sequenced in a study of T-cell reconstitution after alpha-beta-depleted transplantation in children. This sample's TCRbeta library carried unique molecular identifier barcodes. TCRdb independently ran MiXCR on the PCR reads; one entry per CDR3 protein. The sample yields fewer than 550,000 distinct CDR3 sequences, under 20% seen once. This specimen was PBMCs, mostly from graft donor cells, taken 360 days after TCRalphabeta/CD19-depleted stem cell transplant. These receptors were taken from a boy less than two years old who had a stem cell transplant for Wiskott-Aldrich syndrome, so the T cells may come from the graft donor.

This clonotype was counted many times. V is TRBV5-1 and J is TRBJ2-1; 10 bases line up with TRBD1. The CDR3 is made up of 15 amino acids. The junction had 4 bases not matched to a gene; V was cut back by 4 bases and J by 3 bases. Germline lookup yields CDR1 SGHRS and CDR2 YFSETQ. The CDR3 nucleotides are TGCGCCAGCAGCCCGACAGGGGGCCACTACAATGAGCAGTTCTTC. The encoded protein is CASSPTGGHYNEQFF. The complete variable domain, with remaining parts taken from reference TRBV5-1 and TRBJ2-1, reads KAGVTQTPRYLIKTRGQQVTLSCSPISGHRSVSWYQQTPGQGLQFLFEYFSETQRNKGNFPGRFSGRQFSNSRSEMNVSTLELGDSALYLCASSPTGGHYNEQFFGPGTRLTVL.

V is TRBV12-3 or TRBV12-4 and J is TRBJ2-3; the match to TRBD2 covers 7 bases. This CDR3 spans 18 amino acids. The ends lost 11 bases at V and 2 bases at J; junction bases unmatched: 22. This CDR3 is CAFSFRRGLTLSTDTQYF. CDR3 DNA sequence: TGTGCCTTCAGTTTTCGTCGGGGACTAACTCTTTCCACAGATACGCAGTATTTT.

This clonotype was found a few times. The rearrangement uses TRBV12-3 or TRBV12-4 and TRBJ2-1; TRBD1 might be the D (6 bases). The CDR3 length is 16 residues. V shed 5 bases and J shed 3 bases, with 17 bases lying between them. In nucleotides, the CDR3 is TGTGCCAGCAGTGTTACTAGGGGGACCTACTACAATGAGCAGTTCTTC. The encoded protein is CASSVTRGTYYNEQFF.